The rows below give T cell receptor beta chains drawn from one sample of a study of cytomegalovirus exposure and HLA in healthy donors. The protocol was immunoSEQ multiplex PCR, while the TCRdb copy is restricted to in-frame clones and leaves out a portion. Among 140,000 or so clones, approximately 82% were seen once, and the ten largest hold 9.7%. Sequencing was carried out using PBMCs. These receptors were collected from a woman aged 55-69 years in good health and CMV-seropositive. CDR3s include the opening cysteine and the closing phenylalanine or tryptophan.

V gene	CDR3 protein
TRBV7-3	CASSSRDLANTGELFF
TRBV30	CAWTKLAGQFYEQYF
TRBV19	CASNWGPGANVLTF
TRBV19	CASTDRTSGSADTQYF
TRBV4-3	CASSLRLAYYEQYF
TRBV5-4	CASTIQGSVTDTQYF
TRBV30	CAWNRGFNTGELFF
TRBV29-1	CSVEGQGTRRYF
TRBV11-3	CASSLLRSQETQYF
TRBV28	CASRRFGGGYEQYF
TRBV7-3	CASSTRGNQPQHF
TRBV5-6	CASSLVQGAEGTQYF
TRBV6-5	CASSWGLAGGPYEQYF
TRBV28	CASTRRGRSYEQYF
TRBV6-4	CASSRGTGLTDTQYF
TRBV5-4	CASSPASDRDYEQYF
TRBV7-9	CASSILGGDEQFF
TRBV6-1	CASLGRGSDEQFF
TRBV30	CAVRHINYGYTF
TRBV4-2	CASSQSSVRQNGYTF
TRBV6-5	CASSYGPGTYEQYF
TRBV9	CASSVLPAYEQYF
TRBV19	CASSIAAGVADEQYF
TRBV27	CASRGPGEYEQYF
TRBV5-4	CASSARTDYINTEAFF
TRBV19	CASSQQVSKNTEAFF
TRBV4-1	CASTPELRTGMYEQYF
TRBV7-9	CASSSQLQTYEQYF
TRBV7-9	CASSLAQTANYGYTF
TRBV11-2	CASSSGVQVGQPQHF
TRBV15	CATSRDFRSSYEQYF
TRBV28	CASTGGDRSYNEQFF
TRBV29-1	CSVDGGGEAFF
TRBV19	CASSSRQGQGAFF
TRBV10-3	CAIRKKIEGLAGTLGEQYF
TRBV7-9	CASSPPATGLEETQYF
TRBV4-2	CASSREQGLNTEAFF
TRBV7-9	CASSPLATNEKLFF
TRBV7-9	CASSLAAPGNEQFF
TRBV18	CASTVATNEKLFF
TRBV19	CASSLPANYGYTF
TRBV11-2	CASTTTGVYGELFF
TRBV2	CATRNRGSTDTQYF
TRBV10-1	CASSARTSGSRTDTQYF
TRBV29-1	CSAAMGLAGEQYF
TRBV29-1	CSVDREGDGYTF
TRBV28	CASSHRVDQPQHF